Listed below are T cell receptor beta chains from one sample, sequenced in a study of STAT5B mutations in CD4+ large granular lymphocyte leukemia. Data came from immunoSEQ multiplex PCR; TCRdb stores just in-frame clones and leaves some out. The repertoire holds 25,000 to 40,000 clones, approximately 74% seen once, with approximately 0.3% in the top ten. Sequenced input: CD4+ T cells from blood buffy coats. The origin of the receptors is a human donor in good health. Each CDR3 is given with its conserved first and last residue. Fields, in order: CDR3 protein, CDR3 DNA, D gene, J gene, clone size, V gene. The D gene is left open where the match is weak. Not every row has a clone size; where given, it reads once, few, many or a size class.

CASSYGTQNTEAFF	TGTGCCAGCAGTTACGGGACACAGAACACTGAAGCTTTCTTT	.	TRBJ1-1	.	TRBV18
CASSQDASSDLSTDTQYF	TGTGCCAGCAGCCAAGATGCTTCTTCGGATCTAAGCACAGATACGCAGTATTTT	.	TRBJ2-3	.	TRBV4-2
CSVGHTLGTEAFF	TGCAGCGTTGGACATACCCTGGGCACTGAAGCTTTCTTT	.	TRBJ1-1	few	TRBV29-1
CASSVGLSGNTIYF	TGTGCCAGCAGCGTAGGACTTTCTGGAAACACCATATATTTT	.	TRBJ1-3	.	TRBV9
CAQNAGATQYF	TGTGCCCAAAATGCGGGGGCTACGCAGTATTTT	.	TRBJ2-3	.	TRBV7-2
CASSLLGEKLFF	TGTGCCAGCAGCTTATTAGGTGAAAAACTGTTTTTT	.	TRBJ1-4	.	TRBV7-9
CASSPQRHSNQPQHF	TGTGCCAGTAGTCCGCAGAGACATAGCAATCAGCCCCAGCATTTT	.	TRBJ1-5	few	TRBV19
CASMVSRGAEAFF	TGTGCCAGTATGGTGTCCAGGGGGGCTGAAGCTTTCTTT	TRBD1	TRBJ1-1	once	TRBV19
CASSPQLGASGTDTQYF	TGTGCCAGCAGCCCACAGCTGGGGGCTTCGGGCACAGATACGCAGTATTTT	.	TRBJ2-3	.	TRBV11-3
CASSLGHLAGSYNEQFF	TGTGCCAGCAGCTTAGGCCATCTAGCGGGCTCCTACAATGAGCAGTTCTTC	TRBD2	TRBJ2-1	.	TRBV11-3
CASSPGDTQYF	TGTGCCAGCTCACCAGGAGATACGCAGTATTTT	.	TRBJ2-3	.	TRBV18
CASGLNGGQNEQYF	TGTGCTAGTGGTTTGAACGGGGGGCAGAACGAGCAGTACTTC	.	TRBJ2-7	.	TRBV12-5
CASSFGRFLRGGMTDTQYF	TGTGCCAGCAGTTTCGGGCGATTTTTGCGGGGGGGGATGACAGATACGCAGTATTTT	TRBD2	TRBJ2-3	few	TRBV28
CASSIAGPSGGSGELFF	TGTGCCAGTAGTATAGCCGGGCCCTCAGGGGGGTCCGGGGAGCTGTTTTTT	.	TRBJ2-2	.	TRBV19
CASSYSGIGGYTF	TGTGCCAGCAGCTACTCAGGGATCGGTGGCTACACCTTC	.	TRBJ1-2	.	TRBV7-2
CASIFGASNTEAFF	TGTGCCAGCATATTTGGGGCCTCGAACACTGAAGCTTTCTTT	.	TRBJ1-1	few	TRBV7-9
CASSPAGGWTGELFF	TGTGCCAGCAGCCCCGCAGGGGGCTGGACCGGGGAGCTGTTTTTT	TRBD1	TRBJ2-2	.	TRBV5-4
CASSVSPAEAGQTQYF	TGTGCCAGCAGCGTGAGCCCAGCGGAAGCCGGGCAGACCCAGTACTTC	.	TRBJ2-5	.	TRBV9
CASSATGTQNTEAFF	TGCGCCAGCAGCGCGACCGGGACACAGAACACTGAAGCTTTCTTT	.	TRBJ1-1	.	TRBV5-1
CASSDVGDYEQYF	TGTGCCAGCAGTGATGTTGGGGACTACGAGCAGTACTTC	.	TRBJ2-7	.	TRBV2
CASSLGLWVLSDSYGYTF	TGCGCCAGCAGCCTAGGCCTCTGGGTGCTCTCCGACAGCTATGGCTACACCTTC	.	TRBJ1-2	.	TRBV5-1
CASSVVGGFGANVLTF	TGTGCCAGCAGCGTAGTGGGTGGTTTCGGGGCCAACGTCCTGACTTTC	.	TRBJ2-6	.	TRBV9
CASSPFLGGRQETQYF	TGTGCCAGCTCACCCTTCCTCGGGGGCCGGCAAGAGACCCAGTACTTC	.	TRBJ2-5	.	TRBV18
CATWGPGGDQPQHF	TGTGCCACCTGGGGCCCAGGTGGCGATCAGCCCCAGCATTTT	.	TRBJ1-5	.	TRBV28
CASSVTGYQETQYF	TGTGCCAGCAGCGTAACAGGCTACCAAGAGACCCAGTACTTC	.	TRBJ2-5	.	TRBV9
CASSYGWAFERYEQYF	TGTGCCAGCAGTTACGGGTGGGCCTTCGAGAGGTACGAGCAGTACTTC	.	TRBJ2-7	.	TRBV6-5
CASSGGGPRQIHQPQHF	TGTGCCAGCTCGGGGGGGGGTCCTAGGCAGATTCATCAGCCCCAGCATTTT	.	TRBJ1-5	.	TRBV18